This entry lists 25 T cell receptor beta chains sequenced from one sample in a study of blood T cell repertoires in COVID-19. Some clones are missing from TCRdb's copy, which holds only in-frame ones; the method was immunoSEQ multiplex PCR. The profile shows some 77,000 clones, approximately 83% of them singletons. Sequences were obtained from peripheral blood. The receptor source for this set is an older man with acute or convalescent COVID-19.

In DNA form, the CDR3 reads TGTGCCATCAGTGAACGACTAGCGGGAGAAACCGGGGAGCTGTTTTTT. Translated: CAISERLAGETGELFF. The chain links TRBV10-3 to TRBJ2-2; 12 positions agree with TRBD2. The J segment lost 5 bases and the V segment lost 3 bases, leaving 4 bases of the junction unmatched. The CDR3 loop spans 16 amino acids. In germline, CDR1 is ENHRY, CDR2 SYGVKD.

The chain employs TRBV19 and TRBJ1-2; tentative D call: TRBD1 (6 bases). CDR3 length: 12 amino acids. The germline gives CDR1 LNHDA, CDR2 SQIVND (reference sequence). V gave up 1 base and J gave up 8 bases, with 8 bases separating them. The CDR3 reads CASSIGQEGYTF. The CDR3 bases are TGTGCCAGTAGTATAGGACAGGAGGGCTACACCTTC.

This clone was observed a handful of times. The chain is built from TRBV6-5 and TRBJ1-6; possibly TRBD1 for D (6 bases). V was shortened by 5 bases and J by 7 bases, with 9 bases between the two germline ends. The germline V gene encodes CDR1 MNHEY and CDR2 SVGAGI. This CDR3 contains 13 residues. The CDR3, as DNA: TGTGCCAGCAGTCGTGGACAGAATTCACCCCTCCACTTT. As protein: CASSRGQNSPLHF.

This clone was seen a single time. The chain employs TRBV29-1 and TRBJ2-2; 7 bases match TRBD1. J gave up 1 base and V 7 bases, and 3 bases lay outside the gene matches. This CDR3 is built from 13 residues. Per germline, CDR1 SQVTM and CDR2 ANQGSEA. As DNA, the CDR3 is TGCAGCGCCGGGACAGTGAACACCGGGGAGCTGTTTTTT. Residues: CSAGTVNTGELFF.

The J gene is TRBJ1-5, the V gene TRBV2; 8 bases match TRBD1. Losses at the gene ends were 4 bases for V and 7 bases for J; bases not matched to a gene: 6. This CDR3 region has 14 residues. In germline, CDR1 is SNHLY, CDR2 FYNNEI. The chain's CDR3 is CASSVRQGRQPQHF. The CDR3 nucleotides are TGTGCCAGCAGTGTAAGACAGGGGAGGCAGCCCCAGCATTTT.

The chain combines TRBV5-6 with TRBJ2-3; TRBD2 is a possible D gene (6 bases). The CDR3 contains 16 residues. V was cut by 0 bases and J by 0 bases, with 11 bases left in between. Germline V gene lookup returns CDR1 SGHDT and CDR2 YYEEEE. The chain's CDR3 is CASSLGARESTDTQYF. CDR3 bases: TGTGCCAGCAGCTTGGGGGCCCGGGAGAGCACAGATACGCAGTATTTT.

This chain joins TRBV6-5 and TRBJ2-7; 7 nucleotides align to TRBD2. V was pared by 5 bases and J by 4 bases, with 8 bases of the junction left unmatched. CDR3 length equals 14 residues. CDR1 MNHEY and CDR2 SVGAGI come from the germline V gene. The CDR3 sequence is CASSRPGGSYEQYF. CDR3 DNA sequence: TGTGCCAGCAGTCGCCCGGGAGGAAGTTACGAGCAGTACTTC.

J is TRBJ2-5 and V is TRBV6-6; tentative D call: TRBD2 (5 bases). The CDR3 spans 13 residues. Trimming took 2 bases from V and 1 from J, leaving 5 bases between them. CDR1 and CDR2 (germline): MNHNY, SVGAGI (reference sequence). In DNA form, the CDR3 reads TGTGCCAGCAGTTACCGGGGCCAAGAGACCCAGTACTTC. This gives the protein CASSYRGQETQYF.

This sequence joins TRBV7-2 and TRBJ2-2, with D unresolved. From germline, CDR1 is SGHTA and CDR2 FQGNSA. The CDR3 is made up of 15 amino acids. V dropped 0 bases and J dropped 4 bases, with 9 bases sitting between them. The CDR3 bases are TGTGCCAGCAGCTTAGCGGTCTGGCCCACCGGGGAGCTGTTTTTT. Its protein product is CASSLAVWPTGELFF.

This clone turned up a few times. This sequence joins TRBV6-4 and TRBJ2-1; 13 nucleotides line up with TRBD2. The CDR3 consists of 15 residues. The V gene's germline CDR1 is MRHNA and CDR2 SNTAGT. The trim removed 3 bases at V and 7 bases at J, leaving 3 bases unmatched. CDR3 sequence reads: CASSEGTSGMNEQFF. The CDR3, as DNA: TGTGCCAGCAGTGAGGGGACTAGCGGGATGAATGAGCAGTTCTTC.

The chain uses TRBV7-3 and TRBJ1-1, with TRBD1 as a possible D gene (5 bases). The CDR3 runs 13 residues. Germline assignment: CDR1 SGHTA and CDR2 FQGTGA. Trimming shortened V by 2 bases and J by 1 base, and 5 bases separated the two germline ends. The CDR3 bases are TGTGCCAGCAGCTTAGGACAGAACACTGAAGCTTTCTTT. Its translation: CASSLGQNTEAFF.

This clone was seen a handful of times. The rearrangement links TRBV27 to TRBJ1-1; 7 nucleotides line up with TRBD1. Germline CDR1 MNHEY, CDR2 SMNVEV (reference sequence). V gave up 3 bases and J gave up 10 bases; unmatched junction bases: 5. CDR3 length equals 12 residues. The CDR3 DNA reads TGTGCCAGCAGTTTCAGGGGGAAGGTAGCTTTCTTT. This translates into CASSFRGKVAFF.

V gene TRBV15 combines with J gene TRBJ2-5; 16 positions match TRBD2. The CDR3 sequence is 19 residues long. The V segment lost 2 bases and the J segment 3 bases; nucleotides outside the gene matches: 9. Germline CDR1 and CDR2: LNHNV and YYDKDF (reference sequence). The CDR3 sequence: CATSRWGLAGGPEEETQYF. DNA of the CDR3: TGTGCCACCAGCAGATGGGGACTAGCGGGAGGGCCCGAGGAAGAGACCCAGTACTTC.

The V call is TRBV5-1, the J call TRBJ2-2; 9 nucleotides align to TRBD1. The CDR3 is 16 amino acids. J was trimmed by 1 base and V by 4 bases; bases with no gene match: 5. Germline CDR1 SGHRS, CDR2 YFSETQ. The CDR3 sequence: CASSRTGVMNTGELFF. CDR3 bases: TGCGCCAGCAGCCGGACAGGGGTAATGAACACCGGGGAGCTGTTTTTT.

This clone was recorded only once. The chain uses TRBV28 and TRBJ2-7; a weak D match, TRBD2 (6 bases). The CDR3 totals 14 residues. Germline loops: CDR1 MDHEN, CDR2 SYDVKM. Between the trimmed V and J ends, which lost 1 base and 5 bases, there was a span of 12 bases. CDR3 protein: CASSLLTGVDEQYF. The CDR3 nucleotides are TGTGCCAGCAGTTTATTGACGGGGGTTGACGAGCAGTACTTC.

The chain uses TRBV24-1 and TRBJ2-7, with TRBD1 matching 9 bases. CDR1 and CDR2 from the germline V gene are KGHDR and SFDVKD. Trimming removed 2 bases from V and 7 bases from J; junction bases left unmatched: 8. The CDR3 covers 15 residues. Written as DNA, the CDR3 is TGTGCCACCAGTGATTCCGGGACAGGGAAGTGGGAGCAGTACTTC. It yields the protein CATSDSGTGKWEQYF.

This clone has only a few counts. V gene TRBV9 combines with J gene TRBJ2-7, with a weak D call TRBD1 (5 bases). This CDR3 has 13 amino acids. Deletions cut 3 bases from V and 1 base from J, with 8 bases between. Germline-derived CDR1 and CDR2 are SGDLS and YYNGEE. CDR3 loop: CASSEGLSYEQYF. The CDR3 nucleotides read TGTGCCAGCAGCGAGGGGTTGTCCTACGAGCAGTACTTC.

This sequence joins TRBV7-2 and TRBJ2-3; 11 bases are a match to TRBD2. The length of the CDR3 is 16 residues. The germline CDR1 and CDR2 sequences are SGHTA and FQGNSA. Germline trimming cut 1 base from V and 2 bases from J; bases unmatched to any gene: 2. CDR3 sequence: CASSLVAGGTTDTQYF. The CDR3 region has the DNA TGTGCCAGCAGCTTAGTAGCGGGAGGGACCACAGATACGCAGTATTTT.

DNA for the CDR3: TGTGCCAGCAGTGAATCGCCGGGAAGTGTAGCCGAGCAGTACTTC. Translated: CASSESPGSVAEQYF. The rearrangement uses TRBV6-1 and TRBJ2-7; D possibly corresponds to TRBD2 (5 bases). The V and J ends lost 2 bases and 6 bases respectively, with 17 bases between them. The CDR3 runs 15 residues. Germline values: CDR1 MNHNS, CDR2 SASEGT.

The rearrangement uses TRBV5-1 and TRBJ2-1; 8 bases are a match to TRBD2. CDR3 size: 17 residues. Germline V gene sequence: CDR1 SGHRS, CDR2 YFSETQ. Unmatched junction bases numbered 9, after V lost 0 bases and J lost 4 bases. Here the CDR3 reads CASSLAEGGLGYNEQFF. Written as DNA, the CDR3 is TGCGCCAGCAGCTTGGCCGAAGGGGGACTAGGGTACAATGAGCAGTTCTTC. Filled out from reference TRBV5-1 and TRBJ2-1, the complete variable domain reads KAGVTQTPRYLIKTRGQQVTLSCSPISGHRSVSWYQQTPGQGLQFLFEYFSETQRNKGNFPGRFSGRQFSNSRSEMNVSTLELGDSALYLCASSLAEGGLGYNEQFFGPGTRLTVL.

V usage is TRBV5-1 and J usage is TRBJ1-1; D possibly corresponds to TRBD1 (5 bases). Germline V gene data show CDR1 as SGHRS and CDR2 as YFSETQ. The CDR3 loop spans 15 amino acids. Trimming pared 4 bases from V and 0 bases from J, leaving 13 bases between. Here the CDR3 DNA reads TGCGCCAGCAGCCCCCGGGAGGGGATGAACACTGAAGCTTTCTTT. It encodes CASSPREGMNTEAFF.

This clone has more than one count but fewer than ten. The chain joins TRBV5-1 to TRBJ2-3, with 12 bases that match TRBD1. V shed 4 bases, J shed 4 bases, and the junction held 4 bases outside the gene matches. This CDR3 contains 15 residues. From germline, CDR1 is SGHRS and CDR2 YFSETQ. The CDR3 reads CASSQGQGAADTQYF. The CDR3 coding sequence is TGCGCCAGCAGCCAGGGACAGGGGGCCGCAGATACGCAGTATTTT.

The gene calls are TRBV10-1 and TRBJ1-1; 9 positions match TRBD1. Per germline, CDR1 WNHNN and CDR2 SYGVQD (reference sequence). The CDR3 is 12 amino acids. The CDR3 DNA is TGCGGAGCAGGGGGACAGGGATGTGAAGCTTTCTTT. Residues: CGAGGQGCEAFF.

The J gene is TRBJ2-1, the V gene TRBV18, with 8 bases fitting TRBD2. The CDR3 has 13 amino acids. Per the germline V gene, CDR1 is KGHSH and CDR2 is LQKENI. V lost 3 bases, J lost 9 bases, and 4 bases stayed unmatched. CDR3 in amino acids: CASSPGLALEQFF. CDR3 DNA sequence: TGTGCCAGCTCACCCGGACTAGCTCTTGAGCAGTTCTTC.

The chain joins TRBV7-9 to TRBJ2-2; 8 bases fit TRBD1. Germline CDR1 SEHNR, CDR2 FQNEAQ (reference sequence). This CDR3 is 16 amino acids long. V shed 3 bases and J 0 bases; nucleotides not matched to a gene: 3. The CDR3 region has the DNA TGTGCCAGCAGCTTGCCGGGACAGGCGAACACCGGGGAGCTGTTTTTT. Its protein is CASSLPGQANTGELFF.